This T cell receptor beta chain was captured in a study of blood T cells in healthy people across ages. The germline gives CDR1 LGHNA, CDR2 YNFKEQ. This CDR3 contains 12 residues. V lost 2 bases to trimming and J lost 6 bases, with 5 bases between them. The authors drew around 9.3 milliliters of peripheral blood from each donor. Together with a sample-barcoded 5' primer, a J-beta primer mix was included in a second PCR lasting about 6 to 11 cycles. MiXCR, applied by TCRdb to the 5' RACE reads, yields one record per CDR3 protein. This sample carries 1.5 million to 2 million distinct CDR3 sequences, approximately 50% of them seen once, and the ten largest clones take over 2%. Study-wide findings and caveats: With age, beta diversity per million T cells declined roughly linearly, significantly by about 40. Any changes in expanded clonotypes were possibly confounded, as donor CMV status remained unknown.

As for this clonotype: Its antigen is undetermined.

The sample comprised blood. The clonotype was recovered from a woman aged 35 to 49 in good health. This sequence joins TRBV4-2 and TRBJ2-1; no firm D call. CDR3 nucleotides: TGTGCCAGCAGCCAATACGGCAATGAGCAGTTCTTC. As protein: CASSQYGNEQFF.